A selection of T cell receptor beta chains follows, all from one sample in a study of blood T cell repertoires in COVID-19. The table came from immunoSEQ multiplex PCR; TCRdb's copy has only in-frame clones and leaves some out. This repertoire shows about 98,000 clones, 65% to 85% found once; its top ten account for approximately 12%. Sequenced sample: peripheral blood. The receptors shown here come from a woman aged 80 or older with acute or convalescent COVID-19. Both conserved end residues are part of each CDR3. Each record gives: J gene, V gene, CDR3 protein.

J gene: TRBJ1-1
V gene: TRBV6-5
CDR3 protein: CASKQGLGAPEAFF

J gene: TRBJ2-3
V gene: TRBV6-5
CDR3 protein: CASRPGGAYTQYF

J gene: TRBJ1-6
V gene: TRBV28
CDR3 protein: CASSSQISPLHF

J gene: TRBJ2-1
V gene: TRBV2
CDR3 protein: CASRLAGGEQFF

J gene: TRBJ1-2
V gene: TRBV7-2
CDR3 protein: CASSPVQGDPYGYTF

J gene: TRBJ2-2
V gene: TRBV10-3
CDR3 protein: CAISVGNTGELFF

J gene: TRBJ1-5
V gene: TRBV30
CDR3 protein: CAWSPKLGGNQPQHF

J gene: TRBJ1-2
V gene: TRBV29-1
CDR3 protein: CSVVADGIGYTF

J gene: TRBJ1-3
V gene: TRBV28
CDR3 protein: CASSPRGAGGNTIYF

J gene: TRBJ2-1
V gene: TRBV5-5
CDR3 protein: CASSSTSGGANEQFF

J gene: TRBJ1-1
V gene: TRBV6-5
CDR3 protein: CASSFRGRGTEAFF

J gene: TRBJ2-2
V gene: TRBV7-8
CDR3 protein: CASSFRGGARSAGELFF

J gene: TRBJ1-1
V gene: TRBV19
CDR3 protein: CASSRRGGLTEAFF

J gene: TRBJ2-1
V gene: TRBV28
CDR3 protein: CASSFSGGAGWFF

J gene: TRBJ1-4
V gene: TRBV5-1
CDR3 protein: CASSLAPGGAGEKLFF

J gene: TRBJ2-1
V gene: TRBV24-1
CDR3 protein: CATSDYGDEQFF

J gene: TRBJ2-1
V gene: TRBV10-3
CDR3 protein: CAIRWAGDQPNEQFF

J gene: TRBJ1-6
V gene: TRBV20-1
CDR3 protein: CSASRPGDNSPLHF

J gene: TRBJ2-1
V gene: TRBV14
CDR3 protein: CASSQDLGVGNEQFF

J gene: TRBJ1-6
V gene: TRBV30
CDR3 protein: CAWSALGTVYNSPLHF

J gene: TRBJ1-4
V gene: TRBV12-3/TRBV12-4
CDR3 protein: CASSFGNEKLFF

J gene: TRBJ2-3
V gene: TRBV29-1
CDR3 protein: CSVEGVGAGGNTQYF

J gene: TRBJ1-1
V gene: TRBV7-9
CDR3 protein: CASSLGTGNTEAFF

J gene: TRBJ1-5
V gene: TRBV2
CDR3 protein: CASSATVSSNQPQHF

J gene: TRBJ1-5
V gene: TRBV5-1
CDR3 protein: CASSFGVNSNQPQHF

J gene: TRBJ1-4
V gene: TRBV10-3
CDR3 protein: CAISESAGYEKLFF

J gene: TRBJ2-3
V gene: TRBV24-1
CDR3 protein: CATSDSTSGAGNTQYF

J gene: TRBJ2-3
V gene: TRBV7-2
CDR3 protein: CASSLRQGLTDTQYF

J gene: TRBJ1-1
V gene: TRBV6-6
CDR3 protein: CAGDRGLGTEAFF

J gene: TRBJ1-1
V gene: TRBV18
CDR3 protein: CASSPTQNTEAFF

J gene: TRBJ2-7
V gene: TRBV19
CDR3 protein: CASSPLAGSTYEQYF

J gene: TRBJ2-3
V gene: TRBV4-3
CDR3 protein: CASSQGWTSTDTQYF

J gene: TRBJ1-3
V gene: TRBV11-2
CDR3 protein: CASSRRGDGNTIYF

J gene: TRBJ2-3
V gene: TRBV4-3
CDR3 protein: CASSQGGSGGRTDTQYF

J gene: TRBJ1-1
V gene: TRBV18
CDR3 protein: CASSPKAGTEAFF

J gene: TRBJ1-5
V gene: TRBV7-8
CDR3 protein: CASSLAPGDQPQHF

J gene: TRBJ2-7
V gene: TRBV11-2
CDR3 protein: CASSLDQRTSGRRSSYEQYF

J gene: TRBJ2-5
V gene: TRBV5-1
CDR3 protein: CASSLYRETQYF